The 29 T cell receptor beta chains reported below all come from one sample, sequenced in a study of T cells after yellow fever vaccination. One entry per CDR3 protein results from TCRdb running MiXCR on the 5' RACE reads. This sample yields tens of thousands of distinct CDR3 sequences, of which about 7.3% are seen a single time; approximately 30% belongs to the top ten. This material consisted of CD8+ T cells sorted from PBMCs, taken approximately 11 days after the first yellow fever vaccination. These receptors were collected from a man aged 18 to 35 who received the YFV17D yellow fever vaccine.

The chain combines TRBV7-9 with TRBJ2-7; 7 bases fit TRBD1. Unmatched junction bases numbered 5, after V lost 6 bases and J lost 0 bases. CDR1 and CDR2 (germline): SEHNR, FQNEAQ (reference sequence). The CDR3 covers 14 residues. In DNA form, the CDR3 reads TGTGCCAGCAGGCGACGGGACAGCTCCTACGAGCAGTACTTC. Translating gives CASRRRDSSYEQYF. Looking up the rest from reference TRBV7-9 and TRBJ2-7 gives the full variable domain: DTGVSQNPRHKITKRGQNVTFRCDPISEHNRLYWYRQTLGQGPEFLTYFQNEAQLEKSRLLSDRFSAERPKGSFSTLEIQRTEQGDSAMYLCASRRRDSSYEQYFGPGTRLTVT.

This clonotype was detected many times. This chain's CDR3 is CSAPLEDSTDTQYF. CDR3 coding DNA: TGCAGTGCTCCTCTGGAGGACAGCACAGATACGCAGTATTTT. The chain employs TRBV20-1 and TRBJ2-3; TRBD2 might be the D (5 bases). This CDR3 is 14 amino acids long. Looked up from germline, CDR1 is DFQATT and CDR2 is SNEGSKA (reference sequence). V lost 5 bases and J 0 bases, leaving 12 bases between the germline ends.

V usage is TRBV7-2 and J usage is TRBJ1-5; D is uncertain. The germline CDR1 and CDR2 sequences are SGHTA and FQGNSA. V was clipped by 4 bases and J by 6 bases, with 19 bases between them. CDR3 length: 16 amino acids. The CDR3 sequence is CASSSLPAGGGQPQHF. CDR3 sequence (DNA): TGTGCCAGCAGCTCCCTACCGGCGGGCGGCGGTCAGCCCCAGCATTTT.

This clonotype occurred a few times. The chain links TRBV12-3 or TRBV12-4 to TRBJ1-2, with 7 positions matching TRBD1. CDR3 size: 15 residues. The J segment lost 2 bases and the V segment lost 6 bases, leaving 9 bases of the junction unmatched. The chain's CDR3 is CASSLPRGINYGYTF. The CDR3 DNA is TGTGCCAGCAGCCTACCCAGGGGGATCAACTATGGCTACACCTTC.

Only a few counts were recorded for this clonotype. The chain carries TRBV7-9 and TRBJ2-1, with TRBD1 matching 9 bases. Germline CDR1 and CDR2: SEHNR and FQNEAQ (reference sequence). V gave up 0 bases and J gave up 6 bases; unmatched junction bases: 6. This CDR3 contains 16 residues. The CDR3: CASSLAPGQGGNEQFF. In DNA, the CDR3 is TGTGCCAGCAGCTTAGCGCCGGGACAGGGAGGCAATGAGCAGTTCTTC. Variable domain in full (rest from reference TRBV7-9 and TRBJ2-1): DTGVSQNPRHKITKRGQNVTFRCDPISEHNRLYWYRQTLGQGPEFLTYFQNEAQLEKSRLLSDRFSAERPKGSFSTLEIQRTEQGDSAMYLCASSLAPGQGGNEQFFGPGTRLTVL.

This clonotype was counted many times. V is TRBV10-3 and J is TRBJ2-7, with D possibly called TRBD1 or TRBD2 (5 bases each). The germline gives CDR1 ENHRY, CDR2 SYGVKD. The CDR3 is 12 amino acids. The V gene lost 10 bases and the J gene lost 6 bases, with 16 bases spanning the gap. The CDR3 protein is CATRGRVGEQYF. CDR3 in DNA: TGTGCCACCCGGGGCAGGGTTGGCGAGCAGTACTTC.

In this sample, this clonotype turned up a few times. The chain recombines TRBV2 with TRBJ2-7; possibly TRBD2 for D (6 bases). The V gene lost 0 bases and the J gene lost 2 bases, with 11 bases spanning the gap. Per the germline V gene, CDR1 is SNHLY and CDR2 is FYNNEI. This CDR3 spans 15 amino acids. The CDR3 DNA is TGTGCCAGCAGTGAAGCGCCGGGGGAGGCCTACGAGCAGTACTTC. Its protein is CASSEAPGEAYEQYF. The full variable domain, its missing parts supplied by reference TRBV2 and TRBJ2-7, is EPEVTQTPSHQVTQMGQEVILRCVPISNHLYFYWYRQILGQKVEFLVSFYNNEISEKSEIFDDQFSVERPDGSNFTLKIRSTKLEDSAMYFCASSEAPGEAYEQYFGPGTRLTVT.

This clonotype was recorded at least ten times. The genes are TRBV28 and TRBJ1-1; the match to TRBD1 covers 9 bases. CDR1 is MDHEN and CDR2 is SYDVKM in the germline V gene. This CDR3 comprises 14 residues. Trimming took 4 bases from V and 1 from J; bases not matched to a gene: 1. For the CDR3, the DNA is TGTGCCAGCAGTTCGGACAGGGGGAACACTGAAGCTTTCTTT. As protein: CASSSDRGNTEAFF.

This clonotype was seen ten or more times. The chain combines TRBV6-2 or TRBV6-3 with TRBJ2-5; tentatively, D is TRBD1 (7 bases). The CDR3 is made up of 12 amino acids. Germline CDR1 reads MNHEY; CDR2 reads SVGEGT. V was trimmed by 7 bases and J by 4 bases, leaving 10 bases between them. Here the CDR3 reads CASNQGGETQYF. The CDR3 DNA follows: TGTGCCAGCAATCAGGGGGGAGAGACCCAGTACTTC.

This clonotype was seen at least ten times. The CDR3 reads CASRWLAGGVADTQYF. Written as DNA, the CDR3 is TGTGCCAGCAGATGGCTAGCGGGGGGGGTCGCAGATACGCAGTATTTT. The gene calls are TRBV9 and TRBJ2-3; 12 bases are a match to TRBD2. The V gene's germline CDR1 is SGDLS and CDR2 YYNGEE. The J segment lost 4 bases and the V segment lost 5 bases, leaving 8 bases of the junction unmatched. This CDR3 has 16 amino acids.

The sample holds many counts of this clonotype. This chain uses TRBV7-9 with TRBJ2-1; D possibly corresponds to TRBD1 (6 bases). With 3 bases removed from V and 5 bases from J, the gap between germline ends came to 14 bases. Germline CDR1 SEHNR, CDR2 FQNEAQ (reference sequence). The CDR3 has 15 residues. CDR3 in DNA: TGTGCCAGCAGCTTTGTGGGGGCCGGGGACAATGAGCAGTTCTTC. Its protein product is CASSFVGAGDNEQFF.

This clonotype has more than one count but fewer than ten. This sequence joins TRBV27 and TRBJ2-3; 7 bases line up with TRBD1. CDR1 is MNHEY and CDR2 is SMNVEV in the germline V gene (reference sequence). CDR3 length: 17 amino acids. V shed 0 bases, J shed 2 bases, and the junction held 8 bases outside the gene matches. The DNA for the CDR3 is TGTGCCAGCAGTTTATCGTTCCGGGACAGCATCACAGATACGCAGTATTTT. This gives the protein CASSLSFRDSITDTQYF.

This clonotype has at least ten counts. V usage is TRBV7-6 and J usage is TRBJ1-1; possible D gene TRBD1, 6 bases. The CDR3 runs 16 residues. V was trimmed by 1 base and J by 0 bases, leaving 12 bases between them. Germline CDR1 is SGHVS and CDR2 is FNYEAQ. The CDR3 is CASSLGVTGLNTEAFF. The CDR3 region has the DNA TGTGCCAGCAGCTTAGGGGTAACAGGGTTGAACACTGAAGCTTTCTTT.

A note on this clonotype: The junction departs from the called germline gene at one end, perhaps through a read error. This chain links TRBV3-1 with TRBJ2-1; TRBD2 matches 14 bases. The CDR3 spans 18 residues. Germline CDR1 is LGHDT and CDR2 is YNNKEL (reference sequence). The CDR3 loop is CTSSSRLAGGSSYNEQFF. In DNA, the CDR3 is TGTACCAGCAGTTCTAGACTAGCGGGGGGGAGCTCCTACAATGAGCAGTTCTTC.

This clonotype was counted a few times. The chain uses TRBV7-2 and TRBJ2-3; 13 nucleotides line up with TRBD2. The germline CDR1 and CDR2 sequences are SGHTA and FQGNSA. Trimming took 4 bases from V and 3 from J; bases not matched to a gene: 1. The length of the CDR3 is 15 residues. The CDR3 coding sequence is TGTGCCAGCAGCTGGACTAGCGGGGGTACAGATACGCAGTATTTT. It encodes CASSWTSGGTDTQYF.

This clonotype has only a few counts. V and J are TRBV24-1 and TRBJ2-5; D possibly corresponds to TRBD1 (6 bases). V lost 2 bases and J lost 4, with 13 bases in between. This CDR3 is 15 amino acids long. CDR1 is KGHDR, CDR2 SFDVKD, per germline. The CDR3 reads CATSDSTGPRETQYF. CDR3 sequence (DNA): TGTGCCACCAGTGATTCTACAGGGCCCCGAGAGACCCAGTACTTC.

This clonotype was observed once. The rearrangement uses TRBV10-3 and TRBJ2-7; 7 bases map to TRBD1. The CDR3 is 14 amino acids. V lost 4 bases and J lost 1; bases outside the gene matches: 4. Germline V gene data show CDR1 as ENHRY and CDR2 as SYGVKD. The CDR3 bases are TGTGCCATCAGTGGGGACAGACCTTCCTACGAGCAGTACTTC. Protein: CAISGDRPSYEQYF.

This clonotype showed up just a few times. V is TRBV7-2 and J is TRBJ1-1; maybe TRBD1 (5 bases). Germline assignment: CDR1 SGHTA and CDR2 FQGNSA. Trimming shortened V by 4 bases and J by 1 base, and 7 bases separated the two germline ends. This CDR3 spans 13 amino acids. CDR3 region: CASSWGENTEAFF. The CDR3 DNA follows: TGTGCCAGCAGCTGGGGGGAGAACACTGAAGCTTTCTTT.

This clonotype was counted at least ten times. The J gene is TRBJ2-7, the V gene TRBV4-1; D unclear. Per germline, CDR1 MGHRA and CDR2 YSYEKL. The CDR3 spans 14 residues. V shed 0 bases and J shed 4 bases, with 10 bases lying between them. The chain's CDR3 is CASSQEWSSYEQYF. The CDR3 bases are TGCGCCAGCAGCCAAGAATGGTCCAGTTACGAGCAGTACTTC.

V is TRBV5-6 and J is TRBJ2-2, with a weak D call TRBD2 (5 bases). Germline CDR1 reads SGHDT; CDR2 reads YYEEEE. Trimming stripped 8 bases from V and 6 bases from J, with 14 bases between. The CDR3 has 13 amino acids. The CDR3 DNA reads TGTGCCAGGAGCCCCGGGGTCCCCGGGGAGCTGTTTTTT. Translated: CARSPGVPGELFF. The whole variable domain, remainder taken from reference TRBV5-6 and TRBJ2-2, is DAGVTQSPTHLIKTRGQQVTLRCSPKSGHDTVSWYQQALGQGPQFIFQYYEEEERQRGNFPDRFSGHQFPNYSSELNVNALLLGDSALYLCARSPGVPGELFFGEGSRLTVL.

In its sample, this clonotype was seen many times. This sequence joins TRBV7-6 and TRBJ2-7, with D possibly being TRBD2 (6 bases). This CDR3 is 14 amino acids long. The germline V gene has CDR1 SGHVS and CDR2 FNYEAQ. Trimming removed 5 bases from V and 5 bases from J, with 16 bases in between. The DNA of the CDR3 is TGTGCCAGCAGCCCCGGGACTCGCGTTAACGAGCAGTACTTC. Its protein is CASSPGTRVNEQYF.

This clonotype was found many times. The chain uses TRBV20-1 and TRBJ2-1, with D perhaps being TRBD1 or TRBD2 (5 bases each). The CDR3 covers 15 residues. The V and J ends lost 0 bases and 2 bases respectively, with 11 bases between them. Germline CDR1 and CDR2: DFQATT and SNEGSKA (reference sequence). DNA of the CDR3: TGCAGTGCTAGAGATGGACGGGGACCCTACAATGAGCAGTTCTTC. Protein: CSARDGRGPYNEQFF.

By share of the sample, this clonotype is medium-sized. The rearrangement links TRBV24-1 to TRBJ2-2, with TRBD2 identical over 8 bases. Germline CDR1 and CDR2: KGHDR and SFDVKD. The CDR3 has 15 amino acids. The V gene end was trimmed by 1 base and the J gene end by 3 bases; junction bases not matched to a gene: 0. The CDR3 nucleotides read TGTGCCACCAGTGATTTAGCGGGGGACACCGGGGAGCTGTTTTTT. Translating it yields CATSDLAGDTGELFF.

This clonotype occurred many times. The V and J genes are TRBV4-1 and TRBJ2-1; 7 bases line up with TRBD2. Germline-derived CDR1 and CDR2 are MGHRA and YSYEKL. With 6 bases clipped from V and 1 base from J, the junction kept 12 bases outside the gene matches. This CDR3 region has 17 residues. CDR3 protein: CASSPSGVLQSYNEQFF. In DNA, the CDR3 is TGCGCCAGCAGTCCGAGCGGGGTCCTCCAATCCTACAATGAGCAGTTCTTC.

This clonotype was recorded at least ten times. This chain uses TRBV12-3 or TRBV12-4 with TRBJ2-5; TRBD1 matches 7 bases. This CDR3 contains 14 residues. J was trimmed by 1 base and V by 6 bases; bases with no gene match: 5. In nucleotides, the CDR3 is TGTGCCAGCAGCCGGGGACAGCCCCAAGAGACCCAGTACTTC. Translated: CASSRGQPQETQYF.

This clonotype was seen repeatedly, ten times or more. This chain links TRBV7-2 with TRBJ1-1; the D gene is possibly TRBD1 (5 bases). V lost 0 bases and J 0 bases, leaving 11 bases between the germline ends. The CDR3 consists of 16 residues. The germline V gene has CDR1 SGHTA and CDR2 FQGNSA. The CDR3 DNA follows: TGTGCCAGCAGCTTAGCGCCGGGACGGATGAACACTGAAGCTTTCTTT. Amino acid sequence: CASSLAPGRMNTEAFF.

V gene TRBV11-2 combines with J gene TRBJ2-2; the match to TRBD2 covers 10 bases. The V gene's germline CDR1 is SGHAT and CDR2 FQNNGV. Germline trimming cut 5 bases from V and 6 bases from J; bases unmatched to any gene: 9. This CDR3 contains 16 residues. Written as DNA, the CDR3 is TGTGCCAGCAGCGGCCTAGCGGGGGCTAGGGCCGGGGAGCTGTTTTTT. Its translation is CASSGLAGARAGELFF.

In its sample, this clonotype was seen a few times. This rearrangement joins TRBV11-2 to TRBJ2-7, with 10 bases fitting TRBD1. Germline assignment: CDR1 SGHAT and CDR2 FQNNGV. After removal of 1 base from V and 6 bases from J, the junction contained 6 bases not matched to a gene. The CDR3 spans 15 residues. In nucleotides, the CDR3 is TGTGCCAGCAGCTTAGTAGGACAGGGGGTCGGCGAGCAGTACTTC. Its protein is CASSLVGQGVGEQYF. Together with reference TRBV11-2 and TRBJ2-7, the CDR3 gives the full variable domain: EAGVAQSPRYKIIEKRQSVAFWCNPISGHATLYWYQQILGQGPKLLIQFQNNGVVDDSQLPKDRFSAERLKGVDSTLKIQPAKLEDSAVYLCASSLVGQGVGEQYFGPGTRLTVT.

In this sample, this clonotype turned up many times. The V and J genes are TRBV4-1 and TRBJ2-7; TRBD1 matches at 10 bases. This CDR3 is built from 15 residues. CDR1 MGHRA and CDR2 YSYEKL come from the germline V gene. Losses at the gene ends were 1 base for V and 4 bases for J; bases not matched to a gene: 4. The CDR3 spells CASSQVPGQGYEQYF. The CDR3 nucleotides are TGCGCCAGCAGCCAAGTACCGGGACAGGGGTACGAGCAGTACTTC.